The T cell receptor (beta chain) described here comes from a study of blood T cell repertoires in COVID-19 (dated by TCRdb to 2020 to 2021). With respect to the entire study: The collaborator samples originated in the United States, Italy and Spain and spanned the acute and convalescent phases of COVID-19. HLA class I and class II types, where available, came from metadata supplied by the sample provider rather than from assay-based typing. Samples were obtained from the ongoing ImmuneRACE study (first 160 participants) and from approximately 1,200 subjects provided by 6 global collaborators. Deeply sampled blood TCRbeta repertoires from subjects exposed to, actively infected with, or recovered from COVID-19 were included in the dataset. The repertoires were released in a freely available public database meant as a resource for research on the immune response to SARS-CoV-2. Sample metadata almost always included a de-identified subject ID, COVID-19 status, age in years and sex. The material from the prospective study consisted of cDNA or gDNA derived from T cells, B-cell-depleted T cells, or PBMCs.

About this clone: It lacks a known antigen. No per-base quality is available; no much larger clone lies one base away.

TCRbeta CDR3 regions were amplified from genomic DNA by means of the immunoSEQ Assay, a bias-controlled multiplex PCR. For the original study's pipeline: The number of nucleated cells in each sample was estimated by amplification of reference gene primers within the assay. Sequence reads were collapsed and filtered to measure the absolute abundance of every unique TCRbeta CDR3 rearrangement. For each sample, productive Simpson clonality was calculated as the square root of Simpson's diversity index across productive rearrangements. Imported from immuneACCESS, the table was reduced by TCRdb to in-frame sequences with V and J called. These copies leave out some clones; in studies compared against another copy, an unresolved V gene accounts for under half, and the cause of the remainder is not known. That table supplies the V and J calls and clone size; D and trimming were determined from the DNA. The table for this sample lists about 370,000 clones; 80% to 90% of them were counted only once. The ten largest clones capture around 1% of the sample.

Participants in the prospective study were enrolled through a virtual design, were aged 18 to 89 years, and lived in roughly 24 United States geographic areas. To assign participants to cohorts, the prospective study relied on clinical history that participants themselves reported in a screening survey and a study questionnaire. Recovered participants in ImmuneRACE Cohort 3 were defined by two consecutive negative NP/OP PCR tests, clearance by a healthcare professional, or resolution of symptoms. In the prospective study, mobile phlebotomists collected whole blood, serum and a nasopharyngeal or oropharyngeal swab from each participant. Additional blood draws and questionnaires over an approximately 2-month period could optionally be provided by prospective study participants. Prospective study blood samples were shipped either frozen or at room temperature before DNA extraction. The paper as a whole reports these results and caveats: The amount of clinical and demographic metadata varied by source and participant and was provided uncurated.

The sequenced sample was PBMCs or T cells enriched from blood (not recorded which). The sequence was collected from a man between 18 and 35 years old who had recovered from COVID-19.

At the DNA level, the sequence is TGTGCCAGCAGCCCCCGGGACAGCCGATCTGGGGCCAACGTCCTGACTTTC. Translation gives CASSPRDSRSGANVLTF. The rearranged segments are TRBV9 and TRBJ2-6, with TRBD1 matching 7 junction bases. The CDR3 runs 17 amino acids, cysteine and phenylalanine included. The read is trimmed to its CDR3 DNA, 51 bases read in frame from base 1. Via the germline V gene, CDR1 is SGDLS and CDR2 YYNGEE. Clipping removes 4 bases from V and 1 base from J, with 8 as the unmatched junction base count.